The T cell receptor (beta chain) described here comes from a study of blood T cell repertoires in COVID-19 (dated by TCRdb to about 2020). For context, the study as a whole: Samples from collaborators originated in the United States, Italy and Spain and spanned both the acute and convalescent phases of COVID-19. The prospective study material was composed of cDNA or gDNA derived from T cells, B-cell-depleted T cells, or PBMCs. Deeply sampled blood TCRbeta repertoires from subjects exposed to, actively infected with, or recovered from COVID-19 were included in the dataset. The repertoires were made available in a free public database intended to serve as a resource for research on the immune response to SARS-CoV-2. The samples were drawn from two sources: the first 160 participants of the ongoing ImmuneRACE study, and some 1,300 subjects contributed by 6 global collaborators. Nearly every sample came with metadata listing a de-identified subject ID, COVID-19 status, age in years and sex. Where HLA class I and class II types were available, the types were taken from metadata supplied by the sample provider, not from assay-based typing. What the authors observed across the whole study: The quantity of clinical and demographic metadata differed by source and by participant and was supplied without curation.

The junction carries 8 bases between V and J, which are trimmed by 1 base and 10 bases respectively. The germline V gene (reference sequence) yields SEHNR for CDR1 and FQNEAQ for CDR2. From cysteine to phenylalanine, the CDR3 is 12 amino acids long. This entry keeps only the CDR3 DNA: 36 bases, framed from base 1. Note on this clone: Its antigen target is currently unknown. Base qualities are not recorded, but no much larger clone differs from it by a single base.

TCRbeta CDR3 regions were amplified from genomic DNA by means of the immunoSEQ Assay, a bias-controlled multiplex PCR. In the authors' own workflow: The number of nucleated cells in each sample was estimated by amplification of reference gene primers within the assay. To quantify the absolute abundance of each unique TCRbeta CDR3 rearrangement, sequence reads were collapsed and filtered. For each sample, productive Simpson clonality was calculated by taking the square root of Simpson's diversity index across productive rearrangements. This is the immuneACCESS table as TCRdb keeps it, with only in-frame sequences that have V and J called. A part of the clones is gone; compared with another copy, unresolved V genes explain less than half, and the rest is unexplained. For V, J and clone size, that table is used; D and trimming come from the DNA. The sample table records tens of thousands of clones; approximately 90% of these occur just once. Approximately 6.2% of the sample rests with the top ten.

Whole blood was collected in K2EDTA tubes by collaborating institutions according to the institutions' own protocols. For TCRbeta analysis, collaborators shipped samples in one of three forms: frozen whole blood, isolated PBMCs, or DNA extracted from either of those sample types. Sequenced sample: peripheral blood. This chain is built from TRBV7-9 and TRBJ2-1; a confident D gene designation cannot be given. This clonotype was sampled from a man between 35 and 55 years old with acute or convalescent COVID-19. CDR3 region: CASSLGSIEQFF. The nucleotide sequence reads as follows: TGTGCCAGCAGCTTAGGTTCAATCGAGCAGTTCTTC.